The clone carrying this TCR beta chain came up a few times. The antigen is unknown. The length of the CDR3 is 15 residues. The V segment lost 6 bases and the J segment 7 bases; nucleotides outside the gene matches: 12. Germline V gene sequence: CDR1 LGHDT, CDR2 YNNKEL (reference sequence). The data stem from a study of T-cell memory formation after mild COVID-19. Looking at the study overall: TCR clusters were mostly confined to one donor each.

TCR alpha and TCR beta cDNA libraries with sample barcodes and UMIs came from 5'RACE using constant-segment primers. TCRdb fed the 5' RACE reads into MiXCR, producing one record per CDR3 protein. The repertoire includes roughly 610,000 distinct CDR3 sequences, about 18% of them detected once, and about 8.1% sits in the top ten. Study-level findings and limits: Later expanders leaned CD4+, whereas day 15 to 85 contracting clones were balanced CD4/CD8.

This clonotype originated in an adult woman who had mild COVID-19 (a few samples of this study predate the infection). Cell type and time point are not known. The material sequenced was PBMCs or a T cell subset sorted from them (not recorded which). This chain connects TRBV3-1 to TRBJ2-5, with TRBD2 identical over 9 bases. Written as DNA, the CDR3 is TGTGCCAGCAGGGCGGGAGGGACCCCGGAAGGGACCCAGTACTTC. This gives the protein CASRAGGTPEGTQYF.